This TCR beta chain was profiled in a study of shared clonotypes between healthy human individuals. Method: immunoSEQ multiplex PCR; TCRdb's copy keeps in-frame clones and lacks some. The repertoire holds roughly 330,000 clones, with about 74% as singletons. The length of the CDR3 is 12 residues. Deletions cut 10 bases from V and 4 bases from J, with 11 bases between. Germline loops: CDR1 SNHLY, CDR2 FYNNEI. The material sequenced was memory CD4+ T cells sorted from blood. Stated subset: CD45RA-negative fraction. The chain recombines TRBV2 with TRBJ2-1, with D possibly being TRBD2 (6 bases). The clonotype comes from a man aged 30 to 45 in good health. CDR3 DNA: TGTGCCATGCGGGGACTGTACAATGAGCAGTTCTTC. Translation: CAMRGLYNEQFF.